The TCR beta chain under discussion was sequenced for a study of blood T cell repertoires in COVID-19 (dated by TCRdb to between 2020 and 2021). For the study in its entirety: Samples from collaborators originated in the United States, Italy and Spain and spanned both the acute and convalescent phases of COVID-19. The prospective study material was composed of cDNA or gDNA derived from T cells, B-cell-depleted T cells, or PBMCs. Deeply sampled blood TCRbeta repertoires from subjects exposed to, actively infected with, or recovered from COVID-19 were included in the dataset. A freely available public database, intended as a resource for researchers studying the immune response to SARS-CoV-2, is where the repertoires were released. Samples came from the ongoing ImmuneRACE study (first 160 participants) plus 1,254 subjects from 6 global collaborators. Sample metadata almost always included a de-identified subject ID, COVID-19 status, age in years and sex. HLA class I and class II types, where available, came from metadata supplied by the sample provider rather than from assay-based typing.

Participants in the prospective study were aged roughly 18 to 90 years, lived in 24 United States geographic areas, and enrolled through a virtual design. To assign participants to cohorts, the prospective study relied on clinical history that participants themselves reported in a screening survey and a study questionnaire. For ImmuneRACE Cohort 3, a participant was defined as recovered based on two consecutive negative NP/OP PCR tests, clearance by a healthcare professional, or resolution of symptoms. Each participant in the prospective study had whole blood, serum and a nasopharyngeal or oropharyngeal swab collected by mobile phlebotomists. Over a roughly two-month period, participants in the prospective study had the option of providing additional blood draws and questionnaires. Blood samples from the prospective study were shipped frozen or at room temperature prior to DNA extraction. A word on this clone: Its antigen is still unknown. Base qualities are not provided; no much larger clone lies one nucleotide away.

Study-wide conclusions, independent of this receptor: The amount of clinical and demographic metadata varied by source and participant and was provided uncurated.

TCRbeta CDR3 regions were amplified from genomic DNA by means of the immunoSEQ Assay, a bias-controlled multiplex PCR. Turning to the authors' computational methods: The number of nucleated cells in each sample was estimated from the amplification of reference gene primers within the assay. To quantify the absolute abundance of each unique TCRbeta CDR3 rearrangement, sequence reads were collapsed and filtered. For each sample, productive Simpson clonality was calculated as the square root of Simpson's diversity index over productive rearrangements. The table was pulled from immuneACCESS by TCRdb, which kept in-frame rearrangements only. Such tables lose some clones; where checked, under half of the loss comes from unresolved V genes, and the rest has no known cause. V, J and clone size are taken as reported in that table, and D and trimming were inferred from the DNA itself. The sample records about 280,000 clones, 85% of which are singletons. The biggest ten clones account for about 2.7% of the sample.

From the germline V gene (reference sequence), CDR1 is MNHEY and CDR2 is SMNVEV. Trimmed from V: 0 bases; trimmed from J: 4 bases; junction bases lacking a gene match: 8. From the cysteine up to the phenylalanine, the CDR3 has a length of 16 residues. Here the CDR3 DNA is all that survives: 48 bases in frame from base 1. The origin of this receptor is a woman in her 50s who had recovered from COVID-19. The V gene is TRBV27 and the J gene is TRBJ1-2; 7 nucleotides in the junction match TRBD1. The sequenced sample consisted of PBMCs or T cells enriched from blood (not recorded which). The bases read TGTGCCAGCAGTTTATCGGCGGGGACAGCTTTCTATGGCTACACCTTC. Translated, it reads CASSLSAGTAFYGYTF.